This T cell receptor (beta chain) was recorded in a study of CD8 T cells in ankylosing spondylitis. Study results and caveats: Disease-linked clones were reportedly significantly enriched in matched ankylosing spondylitis synovial fluid. Some of these motif variants have turned up before, in reports on reactive arthritis synovial fluid and blood. The disease-linked clones had a CD8+ phenotype and low blood frequencies. A TCR beta motif of about eight highly homologous variants appeared characteristic of ankylosing spondylitis blood.

There are 11 residues in the CDR3. The germline CDR1 and CDR2 sequences are SGHAT and FQNNGV. The V gene lost 6 bases and the J gene lost 5 bases, with 7 bases spanning the gap. Quantitative 5'-RACE with molecular barcodes generated TCR beta libraries. MiXCR was run by TCRdb on the 5' RACE reads, yielding one entry per CDR3 protein. This table has more than 500,000 distinct CDR3 sequences, roughly 5.3% appearing once. This clonotype was detected ten times or more. Its antigen is unidentified. Material for sequencing was blood, either unsorted or a sorted T cell fraction (not recorded which). This chain joins TRBV11-2 and TRBJ2-5; D gene unclear. This TCR derives from a male donor with ankylosing spondylitis. In DNA, the CDR3 is TGTGCCAGCAGGCAAGAGGAGACCCAGTACTTC. It is translated as CASRQEETQYF.